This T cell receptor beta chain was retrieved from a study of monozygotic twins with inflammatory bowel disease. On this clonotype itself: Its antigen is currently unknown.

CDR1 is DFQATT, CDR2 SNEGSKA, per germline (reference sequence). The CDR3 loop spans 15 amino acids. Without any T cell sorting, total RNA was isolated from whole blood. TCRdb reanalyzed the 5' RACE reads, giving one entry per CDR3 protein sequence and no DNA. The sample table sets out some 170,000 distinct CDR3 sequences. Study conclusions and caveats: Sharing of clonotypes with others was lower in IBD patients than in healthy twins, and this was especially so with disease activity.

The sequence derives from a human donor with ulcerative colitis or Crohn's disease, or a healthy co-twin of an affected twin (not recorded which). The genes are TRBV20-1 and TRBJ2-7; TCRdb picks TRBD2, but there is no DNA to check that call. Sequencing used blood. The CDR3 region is CSATIPGTGVNEQYF.